This paragraph covers one T cell receptor beta chain sequence. Its antigen is unknown. Base-call qualities are not available, and no considerably larger clone is one nucleotide away. Genomic DNA was isolated from the sorted cells so that the TCRbeta CDR3 region could be sequenced. The immunoSEQ Assay was used to sequence the TCRbeta CDR3 regions. TCRdb carries this immuneACCESS record with in-frame sequences only. Its versions omit some clonotypes, under half of them owing to an unresolved V gene in the studies checked, with the rest unexplained. This sample gives tens of thousands of clones in total; more than 85% of them show up just once. The ten largest clones take up 2.5% to 3% of the sample. The data were obtained in a study of OX40 agonist ivuxolimab in advanced cancers. Context from the whole study: Ivuxolimab was an agonistic, fully human IgG2 monoclonal antibody directed against OX40 (CD134), a costimulatory receptor. Intravenous ivuxolimab was administered to patients every 2 weeks at six dose levels: 0.01, 0.1, 0.3, 1.5, 3 and 10 mg/kg. Of the roughly 52 dose-escalation patients, hepatocellular carcinoma was present in roughly 19, melanoma in roughly 15, renal cell carcinoma in 9 and head and neck cancer in 9. In the dose-escalation cohort, about four fifths of patients were male, and the mean age was around 65 years with a range of roughly 23 to 79. Prior anti-PD-1, anti-PD-L1 or anti-CTLA-4 therapy was permitted, and about two fifths of dose-escalation patients had received checkpoint inhibitors. Partial responses occurred in three dose-escalation patients, of whom one had hepatocellular carcinoma and two had cutaneous melanoma. Peripheral TCRbeta sequencing aimed to test whether ivuxolimab altered TCR sequence diversity and caused clonal T-cell expansion. The paper reports the monotherapy dose-escalation portion (N ≈ 52 patients) of the phase I ivuxolimab trial.

The CDR3 covers 15 residues, taking in both the cysteine and the phenylalanine. Here the CDR3 DNA is all that survives: 45 bases in frame from base 1. V and J are truncated by 1 base and 0 bases respectively, leaving an intervening sequence of 7 bases. Via the germline V gene, CDR1 is SGHTA and CDR2 FQGNSA. Summary of the overall study and its limitations: At doses of 0.1 to 3.0 mg/kg, clonal expansion of both CD4+ and CD8+ T cells in blood was seen between baseline and week 6. In partial responders in the 0.1-3.0 mg/kg groups, normalized peripheral clonal expansion was found to be among the lowest, especially among CD8+ T cells. After ivuxolimab, expanded clones were on average more numerous among CD8+ T cells than among CD4+ T cells. The antigen specificity of the clonally expanded peripheral T cells was not determined. Low levels of normalized T-cell clonal expansion were also seen in some nonresponding patients.

Patients with a history of autoimmune disease or receiving systemic immunosuppression were excluded from the trial. In every dose cohort, peripheral blood was drawn for TCR sequencing at baseline, cycle 4 day 1, and cycle 7 day 1. The samples were taken from a phase I, first-in-human, multicenter, open-label dose-escalation trial of ivuxolimab. The trial enrolled adults with locally advanced or metastatic head and neck squamous cell, hepatocellular, melanoma or renal cell carcinoma. Before TCR sequencing, CD4+ T cells and CD8+ T cells from peripheral blood were sorted into separate populations. The clonotype comes from an adult with an advanced solid tumor such as melanoma, head and neck, liver or kidney cancer. The chain joins TRBV7-2 to TRBJ1-5, with no reliable assignment of the D segment. Sequencing was performed on CD4+ or CD8+ T cells sorted from blood, taken in a trial of the OX40 agonist ivuxolimab. Here is the DNA: TGTGCCAGCAGCTTAGAGGTGACTAGCAATCAGCCCCAGCATTTT. This sequence encodes CASSLEVTSNQPQHF.